Listed here are 16 T cell receptor beta chains from one sample, sequenced in a study of cytomegalovirus exposure and HLA in healthy donors. It was with 60 Vbeta and 13 Jbeta primers that the PCR ran. Produced via immunoSEQ multiplex PCR; TCRdb's table is partial and in-frame only. The table lists under 150,000 clones, around 79% of them singletons. Sequencing used PBMCs. The receptor source for this set is a male donor in good health and CMV-seronegative.

The chain links TRBV5-1 to TRBJ2-5; 10 bases are a match to TRBD1. The J call may be in error: the DNA end matches TRBJ2-7 better. Germline V lookup: CDR1 SGHRS, CDR2 YFSETQ. The CDR3 has 13 amino acids. In DNA form, the CDR3 reads TGCGCCAGCAGGGGACAGGGGTCGCACGAGCAGTACTTC. Protein product: CASRGQGSHEQYF.

Here the CDR3 reads CASSLLFYRGSEDTQYF. The CDR3 DNA follows: TGTGCCAGCAGCTTGCTTTTCTACAGGGGAAGTGAAGATACGCAGTATTTT. The rearrangement joins TRBV5-6 to TRBJ2-3, with TRBD1 matching 7 bases. J was trimmed by 5 bases and V by 1 base; bases with no gene match: 13. Germline values: CDR1 SGHDT, CDR2 YYEEEE. The length of the CDR3 is 17 residues.

In the case of this clone: The same CDR3 arises from other DNA sequences in this sample as well. The chain couples TRBV18 to TRBJ1-5; the D is unclear. From germline, CDR1 is KGHSH and CDR2 LQKENI. There are 14 residues in the CDR3. The ends were cut back, 3 bases at V and 2 bases at J, with 8 bases in the middle. CDR3 in amino acids: CASSPGQGNQPQHF. CDR3 coding DNA: TGTGCCAGCTCACCGGGTCAGGGCAATCAGCCCCAGCATTTT.

This clone was seen just once. The chain couples TRBV4-2 to TRBJ2-1; TRBD2 matches at 14 bases. The CDR3 is 17 amino acids. Germline V gene lookup returns CDR1 LGHNA and CDR2 YNFKEQ. V gave up 7 bases and J gave up 10 bases; unmatched junction bases: 15. Written as DNA, the CDR3 is TGTGCCAGCACCCCCAAATTGGGACTAGCGGGGGCCGAAGAGCAGTTCTTC. Protein product: CASTPKLGLAGAEEQFF.

This clone was recorded a few times. The chain links TRBV5-8 to TRBJ2-2; perhaps TRBD1 as D (8 bases). Trimming took off 4 bases at V and 3 bases at J, with 22 bases between the two ends. In germline, CDR1 is SGHTS, CDR2 YDEGEE. This CDR3 region has 18 residues. CDR3 nucleotides: TGTGCCAGCAGCGATGACTGGGAGGGCAGGGGGCACACCGGGGAGCTGTTTTTT. The encoded protein is CASSDDWEGRGHTGELFF.

The rearrangement links TRBV6-5 to TRBJ2-7; TRBD2 agrees at 10 bases. This CDR3 is built from 14 residues. Trimming at V came to 5 bases and at J to 6 bases, leaving 7 bases not matched to a gene. Germline V gives CDR1 MNHEY, CDR2 SVGAGI. The CDR3: CASSMLRTSGEQYF. DNA of the CDR3: TGTGCCAGCAGTATGTTGCGGACTAGCGGCGAGCAGTACTTC.

This clone was observed once. The gene calls are TRBV5-6 and TRBJ1-1; maybe TRBD1 (5 bases). From germline, CDR1 is SGHDT and CDR2 YYEEEE. Trimming cost V 4 bases and J 8 bases, with 18 bases left between them. This CDR3 contains 14 residues. CDR3 residues: CASSPSYGGREAFF. The CDR3 nucleotides are TGTGCCAGCAGCCCCAGCTATGGGGGGAGGGAAGCTTTCTTT.

This clone was recorded once. The DNA is left out, because the CDR3 cannot be placed on it with certainty; the CDR3 is given as TCRdb lists it. The chain links TRBV7-3 to TRBJ2-5; TRBD2 is taken as the D call from the table, unchecked against the DNA. The CDR3 contains 13 residues when both ends are counted. The germline V gene has CDR1 SGHTA and CDR2 FQGTGA. The CDR3 region is CASSFGPGETQYF.

A single count supports this clone. This chain links TRBV9 with TRBJ2-7, with D tentatively TRBD1 (5 bases). The germline CDR1 and CDR2 sequences are SGDLS and YYNGEE. Trimming took 0 bases from V and 0 from J, leaving 13 bases between them. The CDR3 extends over 16 amino acids. DNA of the CDR3: TGTGCCAGCAGCGTAGAAGGGGTCACCTTCTCCTACGAGCAGTACTTC. Protein sequence: CASSVEGVTFSYEQYF.

The genes are TRBV29-1 and TRBJ2-5; D unresolved. V was clipped by 6 bases and J by 2 bases, with 4 bases between them. This CDR3 region has 10 residues. The V gene's germline CDR1 is SQVTM and CDR2 ANQGSEA. For the CDR3, the DNA is TGCAGCGTCCTTCAAGAGACCCAGTACTTC. Translation gives CSVLQETQYF.

The chain combines TRBV6-1 with TRBJ2-7; a possible D gene is TRBD1 (6 bases). CDR1 is MNHNS and CDR2 is SASEGT in the germline V gene. This CDR3 has 15 amino acids. V dropped 4 bases and J dropped 6 bases, with 19 bases sitting between them. The CDR3 DNA is TGTGCCAGCAGTGTCCAGCAGGGGACCCCCGGCGAGCAGTACTTC. Translation gives CASSVQQGTPGEQYF.

This chain joins TRBV7-9 and TRBJ2-7, with 10 bases aligning to TRBD2. Trimming removed 5 bases from V and 4 bases from J; junction bases left unmatched: 11. The germline V gene encodes CDR1 SEHNR and CDR2 FQNEAQ (reference sequence). The CDR3 totals 16 residues. In DNA form, the CDR3 reads TGTGCCAGCAGCCCCCTCATAGCGGGGGGCGGGTACGAGCAGTACTTC. It yields the protein CASSPLIAGGGYEQYF.

The chain has TRBV6-5 and TRBJ1-1; D call uncertain. The CDR3 extends over 11 amino acids. The germline CDR1 and CDR2 sequences are MNHEY and SVGAGI. Trimming stripped 11 bases from V and 8 bases from J, with 15 bases between. The DNA of the CDR3 is TGTGCCGCCTCGGGCGGGGAGGAAGCTTTCTTT. The encoded protein is CAASGGEEAFF.

V gene TRBV4-3 combines with J gene TRBJ1-5; perhaps TRBD1 as D (6 bases). V lost 1 base to trimming and J lost 2 bases, with 9 bases between them. Germline V gene data show CDR1 as LGHNA and CDR2 as YSLEER. The CDR3 is 15 residues long. The CDR3 sequence is CASSQVHRGNQPQHF. The CDR3 coding sequence is TGCGCCAGCAGCCAAGTCCACAGGGGCAATCAGCCCCAGCATTTT.

The chain uses TRBV10-2 and TRBJ1-1; D perhaps matches TRBD1 (6 bases). The CDR3 consists of 10 residues. The V gene's germline CDR1 is WSHSY and CDR2 SAAADI. With 9 bases removed from V and 11 bases from J, the gap between germline ends came to 13 bases. The CDR3 bases are TGCGCCAGTGGGGACAACGGGGCTTTCTTT. Amino acid sequence: CASGDNGAFF.

This clone was recorded only once. The chain combines TRBV7-2 with TRBJ2-2, with TRBD2 as a possible D gene (7 bases). The CDR3 is made up of 17 amino acids. In germline, CDR1 is SGHTA, CDR2 FQGNSA. V lost 5 bases, J lost 4 bases, and 20 bases lay in between. The CDR3 DNA reads TGTGCCAGCAGCCTCGGGGTGGCGGGGGCTCTCACCGGGGAGCTGTTTTTT. Its protein is CASSLGVAGALTGELFF.